This T cell receptor (beta chain) came from a study of CD8 T cells in ankylosing spondylitis. Preparation of TCR beta libraries was done by quantitative 5'-RACE with molecular barcodes. MiXCR, applied by TCRdb to the 5' RACE reads, yields one record per CDR3 protein. The data contain approximately 520,000 distinct CDR3 sequences, over 4% of them singletons. Regarding the study as a whole: A CD8+ phenotype characterized the disease-linked clones, which were relatively rare in peripheral blood. What seemed typical of ankylosing spondylitis blood was a TCR beta motif built from several highly homologous variants.

On this clonotype itself: Its antigen is unidentified.

The receptor comes from a male donor with ankylosing spondylitis. The sample comprised blood, either unsorted or a sorted T cell fraction (not recorded which).

The CDR3 sequence is CSGGLAAGTDTQYF. CDR3 bases: TGCAGTGGGGGCCTTGCGGCGGGCACAGATACGCAGTATTTT. The rearrangement joins TRBV20-1 to TRBJ2-3, with TRBD1 as a possible D gene (5 bases). Germline CDR1 is DFQATT and CDR2 is SNEGSKA (reference sequence). With 7 bases removed from V and 1 base from J, the gap between germline ends came to 15 bases. The CDR3 runs 14 residues.